This TCR beta chain came from a study of blood T cell repertoires in COVID-19. Study-level information: Samples representing acute and convalescent COVID-19 were sourced from the United States, Italy and Spain. T cells, B-cell-depleted T cells, or PBMCs provided the cDNA or gDNA that served as material.

Original processing methods: The assay estimated nucleated cells by amplifying reference gene primers. Libraries were prepared by immunoSEQ multiplex PCR; TCRdb keeps only in-frame clonotypes and omits some of them. The DNA was the basis for D and trimming; V, J and clone size are from that table. The profile covers about 87,000 clones, with approximately 89% appearing a single time and 11% taken by the ten largest. V lost 5 bases and J lost 5, with 6 bases in between. The CDR3 is 11 residues long. CDR1 and CDR2 from the germline V gene are SEHNR and FQNEAQ (reference sequence). This TCR was recovered from a man of 80 years or more with acute or convalescent COVID-19. The V call is TRBV7-9, the J call TRBJ2-5; D remains unclear. The source material was peripheral blood. CDR3 in amino acids: CASSLQETQYF. Written as DNA, the CDR3 is TGTGCCAGCAGCCTGCAGGAGACCCAGTACTTC.